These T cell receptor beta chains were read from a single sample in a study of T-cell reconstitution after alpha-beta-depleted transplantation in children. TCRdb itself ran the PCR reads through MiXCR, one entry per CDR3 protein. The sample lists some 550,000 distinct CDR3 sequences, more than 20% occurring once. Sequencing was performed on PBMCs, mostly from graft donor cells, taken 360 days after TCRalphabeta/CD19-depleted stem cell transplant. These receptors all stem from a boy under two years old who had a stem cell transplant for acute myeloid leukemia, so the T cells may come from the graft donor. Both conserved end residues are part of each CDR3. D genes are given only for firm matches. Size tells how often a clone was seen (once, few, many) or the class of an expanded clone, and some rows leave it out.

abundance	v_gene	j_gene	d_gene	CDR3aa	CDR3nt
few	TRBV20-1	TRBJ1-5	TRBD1	CSARRAGGINQPQHF	TGCAGTGCTAGACGGGCAGGGGGCATCAATCAGCCCCAGCATTTT
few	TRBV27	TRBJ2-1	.	CASSFGGGRSYNEQFF	TGTGCCAGCAGTTTTGGGGGGGGCCGATCCTACAATGAGCAGTTCTTC
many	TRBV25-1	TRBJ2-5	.	CASSERGGTQYF	TGTGCCAGCAGCGAGCGTGGTGGGACCCAGTACTTC
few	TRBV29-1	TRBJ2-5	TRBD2	CSVSGGRETQYF	TGCAGCGTTAGCGGGGGGAGGGAGACCCAGTACTTC
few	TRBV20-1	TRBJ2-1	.	CSAMDSPEQFF	TGCAGTGCCATGGACAGTCCGGAGCAGTTCTTC
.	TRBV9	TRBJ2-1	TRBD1	CASSVAGQGAANEQFF	TGTGCCAGCAGCGTAGCGGGGCAGGGGGCAGCCAATGAGCAGTTCTTC
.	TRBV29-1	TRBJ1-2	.	CSATGYELNGYTF	TGCAGCGCCACAGGGTATGAATTGAATGGCTACACCTTC
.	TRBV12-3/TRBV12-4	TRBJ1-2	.	CASSLHGYTF	TGTGCCAGCAGTTTACATGGCTACACCTTC
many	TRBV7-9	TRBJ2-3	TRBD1	CASSFKPHRGSTDTQYF	TGTGCCAGCAGCTTTAAGCCCCACAGGGGAAGCACAGATACGCAGTATTTT
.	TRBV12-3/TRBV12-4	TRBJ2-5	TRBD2	CASSLGWDYRQETQYF	TGTGCCAGCAGTTTAGGGTGGGACTACAGACAAGAGACCCAGTACTTC
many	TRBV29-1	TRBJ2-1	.	CSVEWGTQFF	TGCAGCGTTGAATGGGGTACGCAGTTCTTC
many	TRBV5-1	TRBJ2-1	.	CASSFRQGRDNEQFF	TGCGCCAGCAGCTTCCGACAGGGGAGGGACAATGAGCAGTTCTTC
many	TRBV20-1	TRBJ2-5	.	CSARDTIQETQYF	TGCAGTGCTAGGGACACCATCCAAGAGACCCAGTACTTC
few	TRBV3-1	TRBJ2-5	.	CASSDGILEETQYF	TGTGCCAGCAGCGATGGGATTCTGGAAGAGACCCAGTACTTC
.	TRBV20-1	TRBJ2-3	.	CSASRQGLRTDTQYF	TGCAGTGCTAGCCGGCAGGGACTCCGCACAGATACGCAGTATTTT
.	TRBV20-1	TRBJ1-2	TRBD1	CSAHGQGLGGYTF	TGCAGTGCCCATGGACAGGGGCTTGGTGGCTACACCTTC
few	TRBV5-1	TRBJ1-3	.	CASSTVQGPGNTIYF	TGCGCCAGCAGCACGGTACAGGGTCCCGGAAACACCATATATTTT
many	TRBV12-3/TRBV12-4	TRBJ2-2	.	CASMEGELFF	TGTGCCAGCATGGAGGGGGAGCTGTTTTTT
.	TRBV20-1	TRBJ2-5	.	CSSRDRHKQETQYF	TGCAGTTCTAGAGATCGCCATAAACAAGAGACCCAGTACTTC
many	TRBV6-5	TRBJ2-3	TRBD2	CASSSVLAGGPGTDTQYF	TGTGCCAGCAGTTCAGTACTAGCGGGGGGGCCGGGAACAGATACGCAGTATTTT
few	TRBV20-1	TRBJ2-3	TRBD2	CSARESEGLADTDTQYF	TGCAGTGCTAGAGAGAGTGAGGGACTAGCCGACACAGATACGCAGTATTTT
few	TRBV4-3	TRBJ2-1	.	CASSQNRVRGEQFF	TGCGCCAGCAGCCAGAATAGGGTTAGGGGTGAGCAGTTCTTC
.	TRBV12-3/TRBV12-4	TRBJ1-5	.	CASTPLGPNQPQHF	TGTGCCAGCACCCCTCTGGGGCCCAATCAGCCCCAGCATTTT
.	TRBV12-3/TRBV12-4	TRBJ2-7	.	CASSFLWSHSYEQYF	TGTGCCAGCAGTTTCCTTTGGTCCCACTCCTACGAGCAGTACTTC
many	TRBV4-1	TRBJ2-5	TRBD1	CASSPYQGAPKETQYF	TGCGCCAGCAGCCCCTATCAGGGGGCACCAAAAGAGACCCAGTACTTC
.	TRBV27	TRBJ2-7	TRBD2	CASSFGSSGGDSYEQYF	TGTGCCAGCAGTTTCGGAAGTAGCGGGGGGGATTCCTACGAGCAGTACTTC
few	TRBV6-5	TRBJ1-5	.	CASSYSQQGGNQPQHF	TGTGCCAGCAGTTACTCGCAACAGGGCGGCAATCAGCCCCAGCATTTT
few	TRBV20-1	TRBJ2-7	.	CSARDRRGAYYEQYF	TGCAGTGCTAGAGATCGCCGGGGAGCTTACTACGAGCAGTACTTC
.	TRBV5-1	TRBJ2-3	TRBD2	CASSPESGGSTDTQYF	TGCGCCAGCAGCCCTGAGAGCGGGGGGAGCACAGATACGCAGTATTTT
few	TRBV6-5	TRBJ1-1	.	CASSYSGIGTTEAFF	TGTGCCAGCAGTTACTCGGGCATAGGAACAACTGAAGCTTTCTTT
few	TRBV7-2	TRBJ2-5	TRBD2	CASSLGTSAETQYF	TGTGCCAGCAGTCTAGGGACTAGCGCAGAGACCCAGTACTTC
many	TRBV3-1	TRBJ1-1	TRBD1	CASSRRDRSTEAFF	TGTGCCAGCAGCCGCCGGGACAGGAGCACTGAAGCTTTCTTT
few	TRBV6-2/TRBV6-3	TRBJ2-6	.	CASKGPGANVLTF	TGTGCCAGCAAGGGGCCCGGGGCCAACGTCCTGACTTTC
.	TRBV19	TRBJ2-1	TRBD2	CASSTGGGGAIYNEQFF	TGTGCCAGTAGTACAGGCGGGGGAGGGGCAATCTACAATGAGCAGTTCTTC
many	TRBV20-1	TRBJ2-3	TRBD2	CSAPTGTRADTQYF	TGCAGTGCCCCAACCGGGACTAGGGCAGATACGCAGTATTTT
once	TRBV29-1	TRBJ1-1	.	CSVVGVNTEAFF	TGCAGCGTTGTCGGAGTGAACACTGAAGCTTTCTTT
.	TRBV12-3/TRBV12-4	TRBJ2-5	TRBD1	CASSFSVQGARETQYF	TGTGCCAGCAGTTTCTCCGTACAGGGGGCACGGGAGACCCAGTACTTC
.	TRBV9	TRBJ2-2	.	CASSVVANTGELFF	TGTGCCAGCAGCGTAGTAGCGAACACCGGGGAGCTGTTTTTT
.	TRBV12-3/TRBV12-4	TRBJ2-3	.	CASSLAMGVPDTQYF	TGTGCCAGCAGTTTAGCGATGGGGGTGCCAGATACGCAGTATTTT
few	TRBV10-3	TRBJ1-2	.	CAISESSWDGYTF	TGTGCCATCAGTGAGTCGTCCTGGGATGGCTACACCTTC
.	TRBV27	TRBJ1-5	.	CASSEKTLYSNQPQHF	TGTGCCAGCAGTGAAAAGACTCTTTACAGCAATCAGCCCCAGCATTTT
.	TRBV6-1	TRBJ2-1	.	CASRMQDSYNEQFF	TGTGCCAGCAGAATGCAGGACAGTTACAATGAGCAGTTCTTC
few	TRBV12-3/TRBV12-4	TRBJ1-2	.	CASSSTVREGYTF	TGTGCCAGCAGTTCGACAGTTCGAGAAGGCTACACCTTC
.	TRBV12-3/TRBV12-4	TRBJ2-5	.	CASSPGRGGFGETQYF	TGTGCCAGCAGTCCGGGGCGTGGGGGCTTCGGGGAGACCCAGTACTTC
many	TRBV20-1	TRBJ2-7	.	CSARAGAAHYEQYF	TGCAGTGCTAGAGCCGGGGCCGCACACTACGAGCAGTACTTC
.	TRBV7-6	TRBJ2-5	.	CASSLTAGPETQYF	TGTGCCAGCAGCCTGACAGCTGGCCCAGAGACCCAGTACTTC
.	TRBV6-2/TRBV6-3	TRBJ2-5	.	CASSYSRMGWTETQYF	TGTGCCAGCAGTTACTCGAGGATGGGTTGGACGGAGACCCAGTACTTC
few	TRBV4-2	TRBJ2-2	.	CASSRTHSAPGELFF	TGTGCCAGCAGCCGGACCCATAGCGCTCCCGGGGAGCTGTTTTTT
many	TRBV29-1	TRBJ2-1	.	CSAETGHEQFF	TGCAGCGCAGAGACAGGCCATGAGCAGTTCTTC
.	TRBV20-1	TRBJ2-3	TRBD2	CSARDASRLAGGPSTDTQYF	TGCAGTGCTAGAGATGCTTCTCGGCTAGCGGGGGGGCCTAGCACAGATACGCAGTATTTT
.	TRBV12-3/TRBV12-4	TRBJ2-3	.	CASSWGRASTDTQYF	TGTGCCAGCAGTTGGGGGCGGGCAAGCACAGATACGCAGTATTTT
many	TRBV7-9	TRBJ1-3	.	CASSLTLQHSGNTIYF	TGTGCCAGCAGCTTAACCCTGCAGCACTCTGGAAACACCATATATTTT